This TCR beta chain was sequenced during a study of cytomegalovirus exposure and HLA in healthy donors. PCR involved 60 Vbeta and 13 Jbeta primers. The protocol was immunoSEQ multiplex PCR, while the TCRdb copy is restricted to in-frame clones and leaves out a portion. The sample includes about 280,000 clones, around nine tenths seen only once; the top ten take 2% to 3%. The CDR3 is 15 amino acids. V gave up 5 bases and J gave up 0 bases, with 13 bases separating them. Per germline, CDR1 LNHDA and CDR2 SQIVND (reference sequence). This clone was picked up one time. Sequencing used PBMCs. The TCR comes from a woman between 18 and 30 years old in good health and CMV-seronegative. This chain connects TRBV19 to TRBJ1-2; D perhaps matches TRBD1 (6 bases). This chain's CDR3 is CASSGGDKANYGYTF. DNA for the CDR3: TGTGCCAGTAGTGGGGGGGACAAAGCTAACTATGGCTACACCTTC.